This T cell receptor (beta chain) was documented in a study of technical replicates of blood from a few donors. The CDR3 extends over 12 amino acids. Between the trimmed V and J ends, which lost 0 bases and 11 bases, there was a span of 7 bases. Germline-derived CDR1 and CDR2 are SGHDN and FVKESK. Sequencing was performed with immunoSEQ multiplex PCR; in TCRdb, only in-frame clones are kept and a portion is missing. Of about 100,000 clones in the sample, about 94% were seen once. The chain uses TRBV14 and TRBJ1-4; D gene unclear. Sequenced material: T cells isolated from PBMCs. This receptor was taken from a human donor in good health. The CDR3, as DNA: TGTGCCAGCAGCCAAGAGACTGTTAAACTGTTTTTT. Its translation: CASSQETVKLFF.